This T cell receptor (beta chain) was observed in a study of cytomegalovirus exposure and HLA in healthy donors. The CDR3 length is 14 residues. CDR1 is SGHNT and CDR2 is YYREEE in the germline V gene (reference sequence). The trim removed 1 base at V and 6 bases at J, leaving 3 bases unmatched. 60 Vbeta and 13 Jbeta primers were used in PCR. Here immunoSEQ multiplex PCR was the method, and the copy in TCRdb shows in-frame clones only, minus some. The sample lists about 99,000 clones; about 77% were seen once. Sampled while nominally healthy, donors likely had unrecorded immune exposures. Sequenced input: PBMCs. The V call is TRBV5-4, the J call TRBJ2-7; TRBD1 matches 11 bases. The sequence derives from a man aged 40-49 years in good health and CMV-seronegative. CDR3 nucleotide sequence: TGTGCCAGCAGCTTGCCCGGGACAGGGGGCGAGCAGTACTTC. As protein: CASSLPGTGGEQYF.